This T cell receptor beta chain was sequenced during a study of blood T cell repertoires in COVID-19. Across the whole study: The United States, Italy and Spain were the sources of the acute and convalescent COVID-19 samples.

Germline CDR1 is SGDLS and CDR2 is YYNGEE. V dropped 0 bases and J dropped 5; count of bases not matched to a gene: 4. The CDR3 is 15 amino acids. Measured with immunoSEQ multiplex PCR; TCRdb has only the in-frame clones, and not every one. The table records around 130,000 clones, around 80% of them present only once. This sequence joins TRBV9 and TRBJ2-5; 10 nucleotides line up with TRBD2. The clonotype was recovered from a man aged 65 to 85 with acute or convalescent COVID-19. Material for sequencing was peripheral blood. The CDR3 protein is CASSVESGGAETQYF. CDR3 nucleotides: TGTGCCAGCAGCGTAGAGAGCGGGGGGGCGGAGACCCAGTACTTC.